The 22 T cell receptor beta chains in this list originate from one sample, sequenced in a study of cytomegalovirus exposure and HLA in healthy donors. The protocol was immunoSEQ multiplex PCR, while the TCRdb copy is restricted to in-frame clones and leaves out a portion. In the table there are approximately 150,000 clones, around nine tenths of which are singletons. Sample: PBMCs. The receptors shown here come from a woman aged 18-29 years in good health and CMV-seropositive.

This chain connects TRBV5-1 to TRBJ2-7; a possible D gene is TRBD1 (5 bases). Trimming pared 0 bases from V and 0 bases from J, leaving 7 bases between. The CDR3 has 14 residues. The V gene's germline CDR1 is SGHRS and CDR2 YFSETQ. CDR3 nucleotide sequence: TGCGCCAGCAGCTTGGATAGGGGCTCCTACGAGCAGTACTTC. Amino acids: CASSLDRGSYEQYF.

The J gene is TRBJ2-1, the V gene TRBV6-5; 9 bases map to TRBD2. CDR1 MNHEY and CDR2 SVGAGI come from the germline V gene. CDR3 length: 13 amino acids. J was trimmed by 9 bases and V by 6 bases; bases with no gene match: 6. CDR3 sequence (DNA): TGTGCCAGCAGCGCTAGCGGGATAGTTGAGCAGTTCTTC. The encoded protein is CASSASGIVEQFF.

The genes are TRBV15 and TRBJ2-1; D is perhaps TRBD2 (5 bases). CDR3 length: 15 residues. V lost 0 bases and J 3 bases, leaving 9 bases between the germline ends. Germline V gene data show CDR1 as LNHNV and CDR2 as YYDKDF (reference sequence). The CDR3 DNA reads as TGTGCCACCAGCAGAGAGGGCGGGCTCTACAATGAGCAGTTCTTC. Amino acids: CATSREGGLYNEQFF.

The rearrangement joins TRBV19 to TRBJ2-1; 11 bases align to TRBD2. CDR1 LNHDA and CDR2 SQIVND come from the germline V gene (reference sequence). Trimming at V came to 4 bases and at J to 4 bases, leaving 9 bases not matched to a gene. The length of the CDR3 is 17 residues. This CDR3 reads CASSTTSGSMFYNEQFF. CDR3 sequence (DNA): TGTGCCAGTAGTACCACTAGCGGGAGTATGTTTTACAATGAGCAGTTCTTC.

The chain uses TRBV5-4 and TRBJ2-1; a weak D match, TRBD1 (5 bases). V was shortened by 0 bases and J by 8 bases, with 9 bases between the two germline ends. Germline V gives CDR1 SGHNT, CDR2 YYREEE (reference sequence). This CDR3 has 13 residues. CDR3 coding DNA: TGTGCCAGCAGCTTGGCCCGCAGGGATGAGCAGTTCTTC. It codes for CASSLARRDEQFF.

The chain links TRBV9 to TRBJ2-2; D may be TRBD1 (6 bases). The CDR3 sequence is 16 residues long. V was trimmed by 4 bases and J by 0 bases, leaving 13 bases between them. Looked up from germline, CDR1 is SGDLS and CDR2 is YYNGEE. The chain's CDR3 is CASSFRQDANTGELFF. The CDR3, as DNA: TGTGCCAGCAGCTTTCGACAGGACGCGAACACCGGGGAGCTGTTTTTT.

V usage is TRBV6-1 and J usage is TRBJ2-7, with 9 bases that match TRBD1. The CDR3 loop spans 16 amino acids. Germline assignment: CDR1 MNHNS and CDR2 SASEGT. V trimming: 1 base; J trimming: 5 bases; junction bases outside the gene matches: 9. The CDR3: CASSEGWGQGLNEQYF. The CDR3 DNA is TGTGCCAGCAGTGAAGGATGGGGACAGGGTCTGAACGAGCAGTACTTC.

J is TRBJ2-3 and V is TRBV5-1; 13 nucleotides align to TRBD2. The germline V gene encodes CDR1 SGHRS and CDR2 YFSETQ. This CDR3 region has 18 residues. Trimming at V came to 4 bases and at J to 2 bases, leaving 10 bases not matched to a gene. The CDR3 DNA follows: TGCGCCAGCAGCACGGGACTAGCGGGACATAAAAACACAGATACGCAGTATTTT. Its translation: CASSTGLAGHKNTDTQYF. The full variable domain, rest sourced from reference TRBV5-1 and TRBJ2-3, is KAGVTQTPRYLIKTRGQQVTLSCSPISGHRSVSWYQQTPGQGLQFLFEYFSETQRNKGNFPGRFSGRQFSNSRSEMNVSTLELGDSALYLCASSTGLAGHKNTDTQYFGPGTRLTVL.

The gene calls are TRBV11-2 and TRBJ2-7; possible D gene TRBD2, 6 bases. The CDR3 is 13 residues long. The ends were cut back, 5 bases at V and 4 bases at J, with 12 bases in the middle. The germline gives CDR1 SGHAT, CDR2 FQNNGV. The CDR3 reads CASSPGTSYEQYF. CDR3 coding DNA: TGTGCCAGCAGCCCAGGGACTTCGTACGAGCAGTACTTC.

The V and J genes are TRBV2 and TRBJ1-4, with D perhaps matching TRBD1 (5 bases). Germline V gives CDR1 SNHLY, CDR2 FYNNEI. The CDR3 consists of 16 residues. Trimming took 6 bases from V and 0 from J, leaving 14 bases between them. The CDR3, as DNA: TGTGCCAGCAGAACCGGGACTCCTCCAACTAATGAAAAACTGTTTTTT. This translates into CASRTGTPPTNEKLFF.

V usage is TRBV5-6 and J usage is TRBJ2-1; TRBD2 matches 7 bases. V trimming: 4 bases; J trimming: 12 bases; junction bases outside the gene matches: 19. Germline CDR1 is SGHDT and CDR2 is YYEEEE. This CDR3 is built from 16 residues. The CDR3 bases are TGTGCCAGCAGCGCGGAGGGACTATTAGGCAATGAAGGGCAGTTCTTC. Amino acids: CASSAEGLLGNEGQFF.

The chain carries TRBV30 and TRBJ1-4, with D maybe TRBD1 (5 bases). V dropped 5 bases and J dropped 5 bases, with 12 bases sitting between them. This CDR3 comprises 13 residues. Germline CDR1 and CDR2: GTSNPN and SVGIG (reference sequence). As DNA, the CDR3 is TGTGCCTGGGATGACAGCGGGAATGAAAAACTGTTTTTT. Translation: CAWDDSGNEKLFF.

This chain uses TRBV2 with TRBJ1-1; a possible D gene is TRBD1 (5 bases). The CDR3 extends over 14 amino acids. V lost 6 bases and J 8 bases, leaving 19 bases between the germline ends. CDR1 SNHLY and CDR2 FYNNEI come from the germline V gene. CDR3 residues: CASSQTVVSGEAFF. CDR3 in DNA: TGTGCCAGCAGCCAGACAGTGGTCTCGGGCGAAGCTTTCTTT.

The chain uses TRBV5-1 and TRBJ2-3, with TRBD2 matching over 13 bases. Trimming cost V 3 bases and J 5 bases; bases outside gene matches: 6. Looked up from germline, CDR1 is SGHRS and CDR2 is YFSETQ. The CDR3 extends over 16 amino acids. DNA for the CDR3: TGCGCCAGCAGCTCCGGGACTAGCGGGAATATAGATACGCAGTATTTT. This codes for CASSSGTSGNIDTQYF.

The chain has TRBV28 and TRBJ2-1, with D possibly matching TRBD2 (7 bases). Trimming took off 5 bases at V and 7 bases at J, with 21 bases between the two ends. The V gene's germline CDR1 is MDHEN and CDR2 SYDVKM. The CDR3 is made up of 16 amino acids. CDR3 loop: CASSPLWFAGANEQFF. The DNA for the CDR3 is TGTGCCAGCAGTCCCCTTTGGTTTGCGGGGGCAAATGAGCAGTTCTTC.

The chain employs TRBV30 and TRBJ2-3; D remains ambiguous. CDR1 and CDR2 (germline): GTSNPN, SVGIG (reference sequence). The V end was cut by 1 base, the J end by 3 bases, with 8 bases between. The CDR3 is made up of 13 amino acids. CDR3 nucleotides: TGTGCCTGGAGTGCCCGAACTACAGATACGCAGTATTTT. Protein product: CAWSARTTDTQYF. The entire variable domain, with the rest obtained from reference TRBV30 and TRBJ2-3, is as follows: SQTIHQWPATLVQPVGSPLSLECTVEGTSNPNLYWYRQAAGRGLQLLFYSVGIGQISSEVPQNLSASRPQDRQFILSSKKLLLSDSGFYLCAWSARTTDTQYFGPGTRLTVL.

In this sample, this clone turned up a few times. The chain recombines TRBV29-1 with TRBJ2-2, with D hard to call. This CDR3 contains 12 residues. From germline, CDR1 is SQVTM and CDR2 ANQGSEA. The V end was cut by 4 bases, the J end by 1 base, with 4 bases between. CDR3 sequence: CSVGQNTGELFF. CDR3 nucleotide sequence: TGCAGCGTTGGACAGAACACCGGGGAGCTGTTTTTT.

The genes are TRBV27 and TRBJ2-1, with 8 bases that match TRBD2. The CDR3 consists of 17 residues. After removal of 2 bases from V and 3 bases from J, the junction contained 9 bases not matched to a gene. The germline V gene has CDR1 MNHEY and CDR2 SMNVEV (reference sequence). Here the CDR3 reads CASSLLAGAGIYNEQFF. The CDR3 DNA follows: TGTGCCAGCAGTTTACTAGCGGGTGCGGGGATCTACAATGAGCAGTTCTTC.

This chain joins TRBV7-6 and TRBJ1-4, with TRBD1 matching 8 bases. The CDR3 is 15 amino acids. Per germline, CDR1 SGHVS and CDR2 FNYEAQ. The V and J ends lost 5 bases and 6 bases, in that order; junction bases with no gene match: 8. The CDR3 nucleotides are TGTGCCAGCAGCCCCTCGACAGGGGAGGATGAAAAACTGTTTTTT. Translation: CASSPSTGEDEKLFF.

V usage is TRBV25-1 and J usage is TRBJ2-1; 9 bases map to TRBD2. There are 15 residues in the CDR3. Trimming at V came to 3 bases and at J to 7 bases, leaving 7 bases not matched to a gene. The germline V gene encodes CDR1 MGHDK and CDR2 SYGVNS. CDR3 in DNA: TGTGCCAGCAGTGACTGGGGCGGGAGGGTGAATGAGCAGTTCTTC. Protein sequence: CASSDWGGRVNEQFF. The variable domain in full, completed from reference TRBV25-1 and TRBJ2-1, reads EADIYQTPRYLVIGTGKKITLECSQTMGHDKMYWYQQDPGMELHLIHYSYGVNSTEKGDLSSESTVSRIRTEHFPLTLESARPSHTSQYLCASSDWGGRVNEQFFGPGTRLTVL.

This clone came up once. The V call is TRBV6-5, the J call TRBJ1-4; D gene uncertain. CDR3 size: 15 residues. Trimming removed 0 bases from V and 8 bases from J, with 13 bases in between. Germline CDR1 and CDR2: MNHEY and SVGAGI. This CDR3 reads CASSYSGAMKEKLFF. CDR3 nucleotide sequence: TGTGCCAGCAGTTACTCGGGAGCTATGAAAGAAAAACTGTTTTTT.

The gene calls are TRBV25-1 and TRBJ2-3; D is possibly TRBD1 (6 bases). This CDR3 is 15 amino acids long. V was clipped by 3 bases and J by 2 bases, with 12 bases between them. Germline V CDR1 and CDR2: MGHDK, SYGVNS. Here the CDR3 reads CASSDSQGHTDTQYF. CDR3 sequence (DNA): TGTGCCAGCAGTGATTCCCAGGGGCACACAGATACGCAGTATTTT.